The clone carrying this TCR beta chain was counted between two and nine times. This sample is drawn from a study of T-cell memory formation after mild COVID-19. The CDR3 consists of 15 residues. J lost 4 bases, V lost 5 bases, and 8 bases had no gene match. TCRdb reprocessed the 5' RACE reads via MiXCR and lists one record per CDR3 protein. The sample includes about 470,000 distinct CDR3 sequences, about 23% of them seen just once. This rearrangement joins TRBV12-3 or TRBV12-4 to TRBJ2-3, with 8 bases matching TRBD1. The sequencing input was PBMCs or a T cell subset sorted from them (not recorded which). The TCR was taken from an adult woman who had mild COVID-19 (a few samples of this study predate the infection). Cell type and time point are not known. The CDR3 region is CASSPGQGFADTQYF. The CDR3 DNA sequence: TGTGCCAGCAGTCCCGGACAGGGTTTTGCAGATACGCAGTATTTT.